This is a list of T cell receptor beta chains from one sample in a study of T cell responses to AZD1222 COVID-19 vaccine. TCRdb keeps only in-frame clones here, not all; method: immunoSEQ multiplex PCR. Of roughly 100,000 clones in the sample, roughly 90% were seen once. Sequences were derived from peripheral blood, sampled on day 0 of AZD1222 vaccination. All receptors come from an adult in good health. CDR3s include the opening cysteine and the closing phenylalanine or tryptophan. D genes are given only for firm matches. Clone size appears in some rows only: once, few, many, or a class for an expanded clone.

>TRBJ1-1|.|TRBD1|TRBV6-6
CASSRRGGTGGRNTEAFF
TGTGCCAGCAGTCGCAGGGGGGGGACAGGGGGTCGGAACACTGAAGCTTTCTTT
>TRBJ1-3|.|.|TRBV10-2
CASSERRSSGNTIYF
TGCGCCAGCAGTGAAAGGCGGTCCTCTGGAAACACCATATATTTT
>TRBJ1-3|.|.|TRBV6-5
CASSYIAAGNTIYF
TGTGCCAGCAGTTACATAGCTGCTGGAAACACCATATATTTT
>TRBJ2-7|.|TRBD1|TRBV6-1
CASSDGDRVHEQYF
TGTGCCAGCAGTGATGGGGACAGGGTCCACGAGCAGTACTTC
>TRBJ2-1|.|.|TRBV7-9
CASSADFSSYNEQFF
TGTGCCAGCAGCGCAGACTTCAGCTCCTACAATGAGCAGTTCTTC
>TRBJ1-2|.|.|TRBV29-1
CSVEDLGGPDHYTF
TGCAGCGTTGAAGATCTTGGGGGGCCAGACCACTACACCTTC
>TRBJ2-7|.|TRBD2|TRBV3-1/TRBV3-2
CASRPGTSRYEQYF
TGTGCCAGCAGGCCCGGGACTAGCCGCTACGAGCAGTACTTC
>TRBJ1-3|.|.|TRBV11-2
CASSSSGTIYF
TGTGCCAGCAGCTCGTCGGGCACCATATATTTT
>TRBJ2-1|.|.|TRBV5-6
CASSLISVRSSYNEQFF
TGTGCCAGCAGCTTGATTAGCGTGAGAAGCTCCTACAATGAGCAGTTCTTC
>TRBJ2-1|.|TRBD2|TRBV27
CASSDGRTGTSGTYNEQFF
TGTGCCAGCAGCGACGGACGAACCGGGACTAGCGGGACATACAATGAGCAGTTCTTC
>TRBJ2-2|.|.|TRBV9
CASSPRWGSGGELFF
TGTGCCAGCAGCCCCCGGTGGGGTTCGGGCGGGGAGCTGTTTTTT
>TRBJ1-4|.|TRBD1|TRBV4-3
CASSPGGTGVNEKLFF
TGCGCCAGCAGCCCAGGCGGGACAGGGGTTAATGAAAAACTGTTTTTT
>TRBJ2-5|.|.|TRBV27
CASSLGGSYGWSVETQYF
TGTGCCAGCAGTTTGGGTGGTAGTTACGGATGGTCAGTAGAGACCCAGTACTTC
>TRBJ2-3|.|TRBD1|TRBV5-1
CASSLGQGASDTQYF
TGCGCCAGCAGCTTGGGACAGGGGGCGAGCGATACGCAGTATTTT
>TRBJ2-3|.|.|TRBV11-3
CASSYRGTGSGDTQYF
TGTGCCAGCAGCTATCGAGGCACGGGTTCCGGAGATACGCAGTATTTT
>TRBJ1-2|.|.|TRBV19
CASSIPEGDGNIYGYTF
TGTGCCAGTAGTATACCCGAAGGGGATGGGAATATCTATGGCTACACCTTC
>TRBJ1-1|once|.|TRBV10-1
CASSEGEPRPAFF
TGCGCCAGCAGTGAGGGCGAACCGCGACCAGCTTTCTTT
>TRBJ2-7|.|.|TRBV6-5
CASRVSVWEQYF
TGTGCCAGCAGGGTATCTGTCTGGGAGCAGTACTTC
>TRBJ1-4|.|TRBD1|TRBV28
CASSSPSGTGREKLFF
TGTGCCAGCAGTAGTCCTTCGGGGACAGGTCGTGAAAAACTGTTTTTT
>TRBJ1-1|.|.|TRBV4-1
CASSQVAQMNTEAFF
TGCGCCAGCAGCCAAGTTGCGCAGATGAACACTGAAGCTTTCTTT
>TRBJ1-2|.|TRBD1|TRBV7-8
CASSFRRDRGYGYTF
TGTGCCAGCAGCTTTCGCCGGGACAGGGGTTATGGCTACACCTTC
>TRBJ2-7|.|.|TRBV5-1
CASSGAKGANEQYF
TGCGCCAGCAGCGGAGCGAAAGGGGCGAACGAGCAGTACTTC
>TRBJ1-4|.|.|TRBV11-2
CASSPTARREEKLFF
TGTGCCAGCAGCCCCACAGCCCGACGGGAAGAAAAACTGTTTTTT
>TRBJ2-3|.|.|TRBV10-1
CASSEEAGQRDTQYF
TGCGCCAGCAGTGAGGAGGCGGGCCAAAGGGATACGCAGTATTTT
>TRBJ2-2|.|.|TRBV10-3
CAISEWAGPGELFF
TGTGCCATCAGTGAGTGGGCGGGTCCCGGGGAGCTGTTTTTT
>TRBJ2-1|.|.|TRBV11-2
CASSITGFGAEQFF
TGTGCCAGCAGCATCACCGGGTTTGGGGCGGAGCAGTTCTTC
>TRBJ2-1|.|TRBD2|TRBV19
CASSIRVAGGRNEQFF
TGTGCCAGTAGTATTCGGGTAGCGGGAGGGCGCAATGAGCAGTTCTTC
>TRBJ1-5|.|TRBD1|TRBV13
CAPTLPGQGARRYQPQHF
TGTGCCCCTACCTTACCGGGACAGGGGGCCCGACGTTATCAGCCCCAGCATTTT
>TRBJ2-3|few|.|TRBV6-4
CASSDGAGTDTQYF
TGTGCCAGCAGTGACGGCGCGGGAACAGATACGCAGTATTTT
>TRBJ2-2|.|.|TRBV7-2
CASSLVEGELFF
TGTGCCAGCAGCTTAGTTGAAGGGGAGCTGTTTTTT
>TRBJ1-6|once|.|TRBV6-1
CASSEMGLGPRSYNSPLHF
TGTGCCAGCAGTGAAATGGGACTAGGCCCCAGGTCCTATAATTCACCCCTCCACTTT
>TRBJ1-5|.|.|TRBV7-6
CASSLEAGFNQPQHF
TGTGCCAGCAGCTTAGAGGCCGGTTTCAATCAGCCCCAGCATTTT
>TRBJ2-2|.|.|TRBV11-2
CASSSHGFF
TGTGCCAGCAGCTCGCATGGGTTTTTT
>TRBJ2-3|.|TRBD2|TRBV7-9
CASSSSDKAGGTDTQYF
TGTGCCAGCAGCTCATCCGACAAAGCGGGAGGCACAGATACGCAGTATTTT
>TRBJ1-2|.|.|TRBV19
CASSMPRGTDIGDYGYTF
TGTGCCAGTAGTATGCCCCGCGGCACGGACATAGGGGACTATGGCTACACCTTC
>TRBJ1-6|.|.|TRBV5-6
CASSFRAFNSPLHF
TGTGCCAGCAGCTTCAGGGCCTTTAATTCACCCCTCCACTTT
>TRBJ1-2|.|.|TRBV28
CASSSSQSYTF
TGTGCCAGCAGTTCATCGCAGAGCTACACCTTC
>TRBJ1-2|.|.|TRBV11-2
CASSHPGRGRNGYTF
TGTGCCAGCAGCCACCCCGGCAGGGGAAGGAATGGCTACACCTTC
>TRBJ1-2|.|.|TRBV28
CASSLWEHSNYGYTF
TGTGCCAGCAGTTTATGGGAGCATTCTAACTATGGCTACACCTTC
>TRBJ2-7|.|TRBD1|TRBV5-1
CASSYDRDIIYEQYF
TGCGCCAGCAGCTACGACAGGGATATCATCTACGAGCAGTACTTC
>TRBJ1-1|.|.|TRBV6-5
CASSYSSSFNTEAFF
TGTGCCAGCAGTTACTCGTCCAGCTTTAACACTGAAGCTTTCTTT
>TRBJ1-3|.|.|TRBV3-1/TRBV3-2
CASSQTGNTIYF
TGTGCCAGCAGCCAAACTGGAAACACCATATATTTT
>TRBJ2-2|.|.|TRBV5-1
CASSGAGVANTGELFF
TGCGCCAGCAGCGGGGCTGGGGTTGCGAACACCGGGGAGCTGTTTTTT
>TRBJ2-7|.|.|TRBV4-3
CASSHLLTGDSYEQYF
TGCGCCAGCAGCCATTTACTTACAGGTGACTCCTACGAGCAGTACTTC
>TRBJ1-4|.|.|TRBV7-8
CASSLEGGIANEKLFF
TGTGCCAGCAGCTTAGAGGGCGGCATCGCTAATGAAAAACTGTTTTTT